This T cell receptor beta chain was documented in a study of CD8 T cells in ankylosing spondylitis. TCRdb analysed the 5' RACE reads with MiXCR anew, one entry per CDR3 protein. Of 200,000 to 250,000 distinct CDR3 sequences in the sample, under 12% are singletons; the top ten hold about a fifth. This clonotype turned up a few times. V shed 4 bases and J shed 3 bases, with 16 bases lying between them. Germline CDR1 and CDR2: SGDLS and YYNGEE. This CDR3 spans 16 amino acids. The gene calls are TRBV9 and TRBJ1-4; D call uncertain. This TCR was recovered from a male donor with ankylosing spondylitis or in good health (not recorded which). Sequencing was performed on blood, either unsorted or a sorted T cell fraction (not recorded which). CDR3 in amino acids: CASSLQPGRPNEKLFF. CDR3 bases: TGTGCCAGCAGCCTCCAACCGGGTCGGCCTAATGAAAAACTGTTTTTT.